This passage covers 18 T cell receptor beta chains from one sample sequenced in a study of control samples from healthy donors and cancer patients. Method: immunoSEQ multiplex PCR; TCRdb's copy keeps in-frame clones and lacks some. The table includes about 85,000 clones, less than 90% detected once. Sequencing was done on a sample of blood. The receptor set was obtained from a woman aged 60 to 75 in good health.

The chain has TRBV2 and TRBJ1-2; TRBD1 aligns across 10 bases. The CDR3 length is 14 residues. J was trimmed by 3 bases and V by 6 bases; bases with no gene match: 4. Germline V lookup: CDR1 SNHLY, CDR2 FYNNEI. The CDR3 nucleotides read TGTGCCAGCAGACCCGGGACAGGGGACTATGGCTACACCTTC. The encoded protein is CASRPGTGDYGYTF.

V is TRBV27 and J is TRBJ2-7, with 10 bases aligning to TRBD2. Germline V gene lookup returns CDR1 MNHEY and CDR2 SMNVEV (reference sequence). J lost 1 base, V lost 5 bases, and 5 bases had no gene match. The CDR3 is made up of 15 amino acids. The CDR3 loop reads CASSARAGGSYEQYF. Written as DNA, the CDR3 is TGTGCCAGCAGTGCTCGAGCGGGGGGGTCCTACGAGCAGTACTTC.

This rearrangement joins TRBV2 to TRBJ1-1; no firm D call. Per germline, CDR1 SNHLY and CDR2 FYNNEI. The CDR3 spans 12 residues. Trimming took off 5 bases at V and 5 bases at J, with 9 bases between the two ends. CDR3 region: CASSFSSTEAFF. The CDR3 nucleotides are TGTGCCAGCAGTTTTTCGTCAACTGAAGCTTTCTTT.

Only one count was recorded for this clone. This rearrangement joins TRBV6-5 to TRBJ1-2; D unresolved. This CDR3 is built from 14 residues. The germline V and J ends were trimmed by 8 bases and 0 bases, with 13 bases remaining between them. CDR1 MNHEY and CDR2 SVGAGI come from the germline V gene. The CDR3 DNA sequence: TGTGCCAGCTTTAACACCCAGACTAACTATGGCTACACCTTC. This gives the protein CASFNTQTNYGYTF.

This sequence joins TRBV3-1 (or the pseudogene TRBV3-2) and TRBJ1-3, with 7 nucleotides matching TRBD1. Per the germline V gene, CDR1 is LGHDT and CDR2 is YNNKEL (reference sequence). The CDR3 runs to 15 residues. Losses at the gene ends were 4 bases for V and 4 bases for J; bases not matched to a gene: 7. The CDR3 region is CASSPTDRDGNTIYF. Written as DNA, the CDR3 is TGTGCCAGCAGCCCCACTGACAGGGACGGAAACACCATATATTTT.

The chain is built from TRBV7-9 and TRBJ2-7, with 7 bases that match TRBD2. V trimming: 5 bases; J trimming: 4 bases; junction bases outside the gene matches: 11. This CDR3 is 15 amino acids long. The germline gives CDR1 SEHNR, CDR2 FQNEAQ (reference sequence). The CDR3 coding sequence is TGTGCCAGCAGCCCAGCTTGGGGGGGGGAGTACGAGCAGTACTTC. Its protein product is CASSPAWGGEYEQYF.

The chain joins TRBV14 to TRBJ2-5; tentatively, D is TRBD1 or TRBD2 (5 bases each). The CDR3 spans 14 residues. Germline CDR1 SGHDN, CDR2 FVKESK. V gave up 3 bases and J gave up 2 bases, with 10 bases separating them. For the CDR3, the DNA is TGTGCCAGCAGCCAGGGGACGCTACAAGAGACCCAGTACTTC. Translating gives CASSQGTLQETQYF.

The rearrangement links TRBV19 to TRBJ2-7; D not resolved. Germline V CDR1 and CDR2: LNHDA, SQIVND (reference sequence). CDR3 size: 13 residues. With 3 bases removed from V and 2 bases from J, the gap between germline ends came to 8 bases. In nucleotides, the CDR3 is TGTGCCAGTAGTATTACAGACACCTACGAGCAGTACTTC. It encodes CASSITDTYEQYF.

This clone is a singleton in its sample. This chain joins TRBV7-2 and TRBJ2-1; D not certain. V was clipped by 5 bases and J by 16 bases, with 21 bases between them. In germline, CDR1 is SGHTA, CDR2 FQGNSA. This CDR3 region has 13 residues. Here the CDR3 DNA reads TGTGCCAGCAGCCCCACGACATCAAGCAATACTTTCTTC. Protein sequence: CASSPTTSSNTFF.

This chain links TRBV9 with TRBJ1-6; D gene uncertain. Germline loops: CDR1 SGDLS, CDR2 YYNGEE. Deletions cut 2 bases from V and 4 bases from J, with 13 bases between. The CDR3 length is 16 residues. CDR3: CASSVSAWDYNSPLHF. CDR3 nucleotides: TGTGCCAGCAGCGTTTCCGCCTGGGATTATAATTCACCCCTCCACTTT.

The V gene is TRBV5-1, the J gene TRBJ2-3; D might be TRBD1 or TRBD2, each matching 5 bases. CDR1 SGHRS and CDR2 YFSETQ come from the germline V gene. CDR3 length: 15 residues. V lost 6 bases and J lost 5, with 19 bases in between. The CDR3 loop reads CASTPGRAGGDTQYF. The CDR3 nucleotides read TGCGCCAGCACCCCCGGCAGGGCTGGAGGAGATACGCAGTATTTT.

This clone was detected a few times. This chain links TRBV7-9 with TRBJ2-3; D may be TRBD1 (6 bases). The CDR3 totals 14 residues. V lost 1 base and J lost 6, with 11 bases in between. Germline values: CDR1 SEHNR, CDR2 FQNEAQ (reference sequence). CDR3: CASSLGSGADTQYF. CDR3 sequence (DNA): TGTGCCAGCAGCTTAGGTTCAGGGGCGGATACGCAGTATTTT.

This clone was counted a single time. This sequence joins TRBV27 and TRBJ1-1; 10 bases are a match to TRBD1. This CDR3 contains 14 residues. Per the germline V gene, CDR1 is MNHEY and CDR2 is SMNVEV (reference sequence). V shed 4 bases and J 3 bases; nucleotides not matched to a gene: 2. DNA for the CDR3: TGTGCCAGCAGTTCCGGGACAGGGGACACTGAAGCTTTCTTT. It translates to CASSSGTGDTEAFF.

The chain recombines TRBV2 with TRBJ1-3; the D is unclear. From germline, CDR1 is SNHLY and CDR2 FYNNEI. CDR3 length: 15 amino acids. Trimming left V 2 bases short and J 0 bases short, with 8 bases between. Here the CDR3 reads CASSETSSSGNTIYF. CDR3 coding DNA: TGTGCCAGCAGTGAAACCAGCAGCTCTGGAAACACCATATATTTT. The whole variable domain, remainder taken from reference TRBV2 and TRBJ1-3, is EPEVTQTPSHQVTQMGQEVILRCVPISNHLYFYWYRQILGQKVEFLVSFYNNEISEKSEIFDDQFSVERPDGSNFTLKIRSTKLEDSAMYFCASSETSSSGNTIYFGEGSWLTVV.

This chain links TRBV6-5 with TRBJ1-3; D gene ambiguous. Germline lookup yields CDR1 MNHEY and CDR2 SVGAGI. The CDR3 contains 15 residues. V lost 10 bases, J lost 0 bases, and 16 bases lay in between. The CDR3 protein is CAITEQLYSGNTIYF. In DNA, the CDR3 is TGTGCCATCACCGAACAGCTTTACTCTGGAAACACCATATATTTT.

V gene TRBV11-2 combines with J gene TRBJ2-3; TRBD2 agrees at 7 bases. The CDR3 consists of 16 residues. The germline CDR1 and CDR2 sequences are SGHAT and FQNNGV. J lost 2 bases, V lost 5 bases, and 10 bases had no gene match. The CDR3 DNA reads as TGTGCCAGCAGCCCCATAGGTCGGGGGGTCACAGATACGCAGTATTTT. Encoded protein: CASSPIGRGVTDTQYF. Supplemented by reference TRBV11-2 and TRBJ2-3, the full variable domain reads EAGVAQSPRYKIIEKRQSVAFWCNPISGHATLYWYQQILGQGPKLLIQFQNNGVVDDSQLPKDRFSAERLKGVDSTLKIQPAKLEDSAVYLCASSPIGRGVTDTQYFGPGTRLTVL.

This chain joins TRBV11-2 and TRBJ2-1; D not certain. V lost 2 bases, J lost 5 bases, and 16 bases lay in between. CDR3 length: 16 residues. CDR1 and CDR2 from the germline V gene are SGHAT and FQNNGV. The CDR3 spells CASSLMGWVPNNEQFF. The CDR3 DNA is TGTGCCAGCAGCTTAATGGGGTGGGTCCCGAACAATGAGCAGTTCTTC.

The chain has TRBV14 and TRBJ2-2; possibly TRBD2 for D (6 bases). Germline loops: CDR1 SGHDN, CDR2 FVKESK. The CDR3 length is 15 residues. Trimming took 3 bases from V and 3 from J, leaving 11 bases between them. The CDR3 protein is CASSHLGGYTGELFF. Here the CDR3 DNA reads TGTGCCAGCAGCCACCTCGGGGGTTACACCGGGGAGCTGTTTTTT.